Below, 10 T cell receptor beta chains from the same sample are listed, as sequenced in a study of T cells in localized non-small cell lung cancer. Assay used: immunoSEQ multiplex PCR; TCRdb lists only in-frame clones, some missing. The sample records around 2,000 clones, roughly 29% being singletons. This material consisted of lung tumor tissue, taken before any cancer treatment. The receptors here all came from a woman aged 40 to 75 with stage II squamous cell lung carcinoma.

V usage is TRBV28 and J usage is TRBJ2-7; possibly TRBD2 for D (6 bases). With 6 bases removed from V and 2 bases from J, the gap between germline ends came to 11 bases. The CDR3 runs 13 residues. Per the germline V gene, CDR1 is MDHEN and CDR2 is SYDVKM. The CDR3 sequence is CASRRDRPYEQYF. Here the CDR3 DNA reads TGTGCCAGCAGGCGGGACCGACCCTACGAGCAGTACTTC.

The chain links TRBV23-1 to TRBJ1-1, with D tentatively TRBD1 (5 bases). TRBV23-1 is sorted into the ORF group, with uncertain function. The germline V and J ends were trimmed by 0 bases and 5 bases, with 19 bases remaining between them. This CDR3 is 17 amino acids long. The CDR3 protein is CASSQSIPGARGTEAFF. The CDR3 DNA reads as TGCGCCAGCAGTCAATCAATCCCTGGGGCTAGGGGAACTGAAGCTTTCTTT.

This clone has only a few counts. This chain links TRBV11-3 with TRBJ2-1; TRBD2 might be the D (5 bases). In germline, CDR1 is SGHNT, CDR2 YENEEA. Trimming stripped 4 bases from V and 6 bases from J, with 16 bases between. The CDR3 has 15 amino acids. CDR3 nucleotide sequence: TGTGCCAGCAGCTCCGAGGGCCCCGCCCGCAATGAGCAGTTCTTC. This translates into CASSSEGPARNEQFF. Filled out from reference TRBV11-3 and TRBJ2-1, the complete variable domain reads EAGVVQSPRYKIIEKKQPVAFWCNPISGHNTLYWYLQNLGQGPELLIRYENEEAVDDSQLPKDRFSAERLKGVDSTLKIQPAELGDSAVYLCASSSEGPARNEQFFGPGTRLTVL.

This clone is medium-sized within its sample. This chain connects TRBV11-3 to TRBJ2-5, with unresolved D. Germline-derived CDR1 and CDR2 are SGHNT and YENEEA. Trimming removed 3 bases from V and 0 bases from J, with 8 bases in between. The CDR3 is 14 residues long. Written as DNA, the CDR3 is TGTGCCAGCAGCTTCACGTGGGACCAAGAGACCCAGTACTTC. Translating it yields CASSFTWDQETQYF.

The chain links TRBV11-3 to TRBJ1-2, with D possibly being TRBD1 (6 bases). Trimming stripped 5 bases from V and 5 bases from J, with 15 bases between. This CDR3 is 14 amino acids long. CDR1 and CDR2 (germline): SGHNT, YENEEA. The CDR3 here is CASSPDSGGYGYTF. The CDR3 bases are TGTGCCAGCAGCCCGGACAGTGGGGGGTATGGCTACACCTTC.

A few counts support this clone. This rearrangement joins TRBV7-5 to TRBJ2-2; TRBD2 is taken as the D call from the table, unchecked against the DNA. TRBV7-5 is a listed pseudogene. This CDR3 has 14 amino acids. CDR3 loop: CASQPAANTGELFF. The CDR3 bases are TGTGCCTCACAGCCAGCGGCTAATACCGGGGAGCTGTTTTTT.

The chain employs TRBV11-3 and TRBJ1-5, with a possible D match to TRBD1 (5 bases). Deletions cut 4 bases from V and 1 base from J, with 11 bases between. This CDR3 spans 15 amino acids. Looked up from germline, CDR1 is SGHNT and CDR2 is YENEEA. The CDR3 spells CASSWGRGSNQPQHF. In DNA, the CDR3 is TGTGCCAGCAGCTGGGGTCGGGGGAGCAATCAGCCCCAGCATTTT.

This clone came up a few times. The rearrangement joins TRBV11-3 to TRBJ2-5; 7 bases align to TRBD2. The CDR3 has 14 amino acids. V lost 5 bases to trimming and J lost 5 bases; unmatched junction nucleotides: 8. Germline V gives CDR1 SGHNT, CDR2 YENEEA. The CDR3 here is CASSAPSGTETQYF. Here the CDR3 DNA reads TGTGCCAGCAGCGCCCCTAGCGGCACGGAGACCCAGTACTTC.

This chain uses TRBV5-1 with TRBJ2-3, with unresolved D. CDR1 and CDR2 from the germline V gene are SGHRS and YFSETQ. The CDR3 length is 15 residues. V gave up 1 base and J gave up 4 bases, with 13 bases separating them. CDR3 in amino acids: CASSLKTADADTQYF. In DNA form, the CDR3 reads TGCGCCAGCAGCTTGAAGACCGCGGATGCAGATACGCAGTATTTT.

This sequence joins TRBV5-1 and TRBJ2-1; 7 nucleotides line up with TRBD2. The germline gives CDR1 SGHRS, CDR2 YFSETQ. The CDR3 has 15 residues. The V and J ends lost 4 bases and 9 bases, in that order; junction bases with no gene match: 13. The CDR3 sequence is CASSTQLAGVVEQFF. CDR3 coding DNA: TGCGCCAGCAGCACCCAACTCGCGGGAGTGGTTGAGCAGTTCTTC. The complete variable domain, with remaining parts taken from reference TRBV5-1 and TRBJ2-1, reads KAGVTQTPRYLIKTRGQQVTLSCSPISGHRSVSWYQQTPGQGLQFLFEYFSETQRNKGNFPGRFSGRQFSNSRSEMNVSTLELGDSALYLCASSTQLAGVVEQFFGPGTRLTVL.